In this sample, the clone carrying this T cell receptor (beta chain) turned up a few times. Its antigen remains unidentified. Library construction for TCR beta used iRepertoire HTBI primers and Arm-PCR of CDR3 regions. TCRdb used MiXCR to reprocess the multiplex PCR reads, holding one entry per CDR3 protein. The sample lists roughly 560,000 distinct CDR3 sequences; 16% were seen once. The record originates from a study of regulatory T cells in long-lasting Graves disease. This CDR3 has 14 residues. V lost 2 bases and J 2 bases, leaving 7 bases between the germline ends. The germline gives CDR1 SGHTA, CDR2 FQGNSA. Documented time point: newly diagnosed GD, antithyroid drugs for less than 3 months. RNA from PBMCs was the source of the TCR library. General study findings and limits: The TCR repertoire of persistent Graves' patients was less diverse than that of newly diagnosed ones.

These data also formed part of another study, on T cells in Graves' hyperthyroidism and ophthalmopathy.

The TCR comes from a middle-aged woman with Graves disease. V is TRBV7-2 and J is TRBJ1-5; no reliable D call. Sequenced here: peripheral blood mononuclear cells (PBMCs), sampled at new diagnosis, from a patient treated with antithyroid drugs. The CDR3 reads CASSLKTGNQPQHF. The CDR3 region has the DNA TGTGCCAGCAGCTTAAAGACCGGCAATCAGCCCCAGCATTTT.